The clone carrying this TCR beta chain has a count of ten or more. Its antigen is currently unknown. The data originate from a study of T cell repertoires in cytomegalovirus infection. TCRdb used MiXCR to reprocess the reads, holding one entry per CDR3 protein. Found here are roughly 920,000 distinct CDR3 sequences, about 33% of them singletons; the top ten hold roughly 13%. V was shortened by 3 bases and J by 1 base, with 9 bases between the two germline ends. This CDR3 comprises 14 residues. CDR1 SGHTA and CDR2 FQGNSA come from the germline V gene. Source: cultured CD8+ T cells from PBMCs, taken from culture after CMV antigen stimulation. The TCR originated in a human donor in good health (CMV status not recorded). Some clones in this sample may be carry-over from other donors' samples. This rearrangement joins TRBV7-2 to TRBJ1-1; D is unresolved. The CDR3 is CASSFLPANTEAFF. As DNA, the CDR3 is TGTGCCAGCAGCTTTCTCCCCGCGAACACTGAAGCTTTCTTT. Variable domain in full (rest from reference TRBV7-2 and TRBJ1-1): GAGVSQSPSNKVTEKGKDVELRCDPISGHTALYWYRQSLGQGLEFLIYFQGNSAPDKSGLPSDRFSAERTGGSVSTLTIQRTQQEDSAVYLCASSFLPANTEAFFGQGTRLTVV.